These 18 T cell receptor beta chains were sequenced from one sample in a study of T cell responses to AZD1222 COVID-19 vaccine. TCRdb's table, derived via immunoSEQ multiplex PCR, lists solely in-frame clones and lacks some. The sample has around 100,000 clones; approximately 91% are singletons. The material sequenced was peripheral blood, taken on day 0 of AZD1222 vaccination. These receptor sequences come from an adult in good health.

The chain employs TRBV3-1 (or the pseudogene TRBV3-2) and TRBJ2-2; 10 bases match TRBD2. The CDR3 has 15 residues. The V and J ends lost 3 bases and 5 bases, in that order; junction bases with no gene match: 3. CDR1 and CDR2 (germline): LGHDT, YNNKEL (reference sequence). This CDR3 is CASSHPGLATGELFF. Here the CDR3 DNA reads TGTGCCAGCAGCCACCCGGGACTAGCGACCGGGGAGCTGTTTTTT.

The CDR3 is CASSLTENEKLFF. The DNA for the CDR3 is TGTGCCAGCAGCTTGACAGAGAATGAAAAACTGTTTTTT. This chain links TRBV5-6 with TRBJ1-4; the D is unclear. Trimming stripped 1 base from V and 5 bases from J, with 6 bases between. The CDR3 is 13 amino acids. CDR1 is SGHDT, CDR2 YYEEEE, per germline.

The chain links TRBV14 to TRBJ2-5; D is unresolved. The V and J ends lost 3 bases and 2 bases respectively, with 7 bases between them. This CDR3 contains 13 residues. Germline V gene lookup returns CDR1 SGHDN and CDR2 FVKESK. CDR3 coding DNA: TGTGCCAGCAGCCAGCAGCTACAAGAGACCCAGTACTTC. It yields the protein CASSQQLQETQYF.

The V and J genes are TRBV6-5 and TRBJ2-7; TRBD1 or TRBD2 may be the D gene (5 bases each). The germline V gene encodes CDR1 MNHEY and CDR2 SVGAGI. The CDR3 is 13 amino acids. V lost 6 bases, J lost 3 bases, and 12 bases lay in between. CDR3 loop: CASRPGPNYEQYF. Here the CDR3 DNA reads TGTGCCAGCAGGCCGGGACCGAACTACGAGCAGTACTTC.

This chain uses TRBV6-4 with TRBJ1-1, with 9 nucleotides matching TRBD1. The germline CDR1 and CDR2 sequences are MRHNA and SNTAGT. The CDR3 extends over 15 amino acids. J was trimmed by 12 bases and V by 2 bases; bases with no gene match: 13. CDR3 amino acids: CASSDLVGDREETFF. DNA of the CDR3: TGTGCCAGCAGTGACCTAGTCGGGGACAGGGAGGAAACTTTCTTT.

The genes are TRBV6-5 and TRBJ1-2; 9 nucleotides match TRBD1. After removal of 5 bases from V and 5 bases from J, the junction contained 9 bases not matched to a gene. The CDR3 sequence is 15 residues long. Germline assignment: CDR1 MNHEY and CDR2 SVGAGI. CDR3 in DNA: TGTGCCAGCAGTACCCGGGACAGGGTTGGATATGGCTACACCTTC. It specifies CASSTRDRVGYGYTF.

CDR3 in amino acids: CSGSRGYEQFF. The CDR3, as DNA: TGCAGTGGGTCCAGGGGCTATGAGCAGTTCTTC. This rearrangement joins TRBV20-1 to TRBJ2-1; a possible D gene is TRBD1 (6 bases). The V and J ends lost 7 bases and 8 bases respectively, with 12 bases between them. Per the germline V gene, CDR1 is DFQATT and CDR2 is SNEGSKA (reference sequence). The CDR3 runs to 11 residues.

This chain connects TRBV9 to TRBJ1-2; D is unresolved. This CDR3 is built from 16 residues. The germline V gene encodes CDR1 SGDLS and CDR2 YYNGEE. The V and J ends lost 3 bases and 5 bases respectively, with 20 bases between them. CDR3 sequence reads: CASSGLAGGFEYGYTF. The DNA for the CDR3 is TGTGCCAGCAGCGGTTTAGCTGGCGGATTTGAGTATGGCTACACCTTC.

The rearrangement links TRBV4-2 to TRBJ1-4, with a weak D call TRBD1 (6 bases). The length of the CDR3 is 16 residues. Trimming cost V 3 bases and J 8 bases, with 19 bases left between them. From germline, CDR1 is LGHNA and CDR2 YNFKEQ. The CDR3 protein is CASSHGEGQGNEKLFF. The CDR3, as DNA: TGTGCCAGCAGCCACGGTGAGGGACAAGGGAACGAAAAACTGTTTTTT.

This chain uses TRBV3-1 (or the pseudogene TRBV3-2) with TRBJ1-1; the D gene is possibly TRBD1 (6 bases). The CDR3 length is 18 residues. The V and J ends lost 2 bases and 4 bases respectively, with 23 bases between them. Germline loops: CDR1 LGHDT, CDR2 YNNKEL (reference sequence). CDR3 bases: TGTGCCAGCAGCCAACCTCAGTCTGACAGGTCCCCGGGCACTGAAGCTTTCTTT. Amino acids: CASSQPQSDRSPGTEAFF.

DNA for the CDR3: TGTGCCAGCACCCGGGAGGGGGCGCAAGGCTACACCTTC. As protein: CASTREGAQGYTF. The V gene is TRBV6-6, the J gene TRBJ1-2, with 7 bases identical to TRBD1. Germline trimming cut 7 bases from V and 8 bases from J; bases unmatched to any gene: 10. This CDR3 contains 13 residues. Germline V CDR1 and CDR2: MNHNY, SVGAGI (reference sequence).

This rearrangement joins TRBV27 to TRBJ2-2; the D gene is possibly TRBD2 (5 bases). Germline V lookup: CDR1 MNHEY, CDR2 SMNVEV (reference sequence). The CDR3 length is 13 residues. V was shortened by 7 bases and J by 5 bases, with 11 bases between the two germline ends. CDR3 DNA: TGTGCCAGCAATACCTGGAGGACCGGGGAGCTGTTTTTT. Its protein is CASNTWRTGELFF.

This chain joins TRBV6-5 and TRBJ1-5; D gene uncertain. This CDR3 has 14 amino acids. CDR1 MNHEY and CDR2 SVGAGI come from the germline V gene. V dropped 4 bases and J dropped 8 bases, with 15 bases sitting between them. CDR3 region: CASSSFGFGEPQHF. The CDR3 DNA reads TGTGCCAGCAGTTCGTTCGGGTTCGGGGAGCCCCAGCATTTT.

This rearrangement joins TRBV15 to TRBJ2-1; D remains unclear. The germline V gene has CDR1 LNHNV and CDR2 YYDKDF (reference sequence). The CDR3 sequence is 14 residues long. The germline V and J ends were trimmed by 0 bases and 1 base, with 4 bases remaining between them. The CDR3 DNA reads TGTGCCACCAGCAGAGATGGGTCCTACAATGAGCAGTTCTTC. This sequence encodes CATSRDGSYNEQFF. Drawing the rest from reference TRBV15 and TRBJ2-1, the complete variable domain is DAMVIQNPRYQVTQFGKPVTLSCSQTLNHNVMYWYQQKSSQAPKLLFHYYDKDFNNEADTPDNFQSRRPNTSFCFLDIRSPGLGDTAMYLCATSRDGSYNEQFFGPGTRLTVL.

The chain links TRBV7-6 to TRBJ2-1, with 7 bases fitting TRBD2. The CDR3 length is 17 residues. Germline V gene lookup returns CDR1 SGHVS and CDR2 FNYEAQ. V was pared by 2 bases and J by 0 bases, with 7 bases of the junction left unmatched. The CDR3 sequence: CASSLQAGTFSYNEQFF. The CDR3 region has the DNA TGTGCCAGCAGCTTACAAGCGGGGACCTTCTCCTACAATGAGCAGTTCTTC.

V usage is TRBV6-6 and J usage is TRBJ1-5, with D uncertain. This CDR3 comprises 13 residues. The germline V and J ends were trimmed by 5 bases and 0 bases, with 5 bases remaining between them. Germline V CDR1 and CDR2: MNHNY, SVGAGI (reference sequence). CDR3 sequence reads: CASSPSSNQPQHF. The CDR3 region has the DNA TGTGCCAGCAGTCCCAGTAGCAATCAGCCCCAGCATTTT.

The J gene is TRBJ2-1, the V gene TRBV27; 14 bases are shared with TRBD2. The CDR3 totals 18 residues. The germline V gene has CDR1 MNHEY and CDR2 SMNVEV (reference sequence). V shed 4 bases and J 4 bases; nucleotides not matched to a gene: 9. The CDR3 sequence is CASSSITRTSGRYNEQFF. The CDR3, as DNA: TGTGCCAGCAGTTCCATAACACGGACTAGCGGGAGGTACAATGAGCAGTTCTTC.

The chain uses TRBV7-3 and TRBJ1-1; no clear D. Trimming took 5 bases from V and 2 from J, leaving 9 bases between them. CDR1 is SGHTA, CDR2 FQGTGA, per germline. This CDR3 is 13 amino acids long. This CDR3 is CASSLTPNTEAFF. CDR3 bases: TGTGCCAGCAGCCTGACTCCTAACACTGAAGCTTTCTTT. Together with reference TRBV7-3 and TRBJ1-1, the CDR3 gives the full variable domain: GAGVSQTPSNKVTEKGKYVELRCDPISGHTALYWYRQSLGQGPEFLIYFQGTGAADDSGLPNDRFFAVRPEGSVSTLKIQRTERGDSAVYLCASSLTPNTEAFFGQGTRLTVV.